This TCR beta chain was obtained from a study of response to subunit inactivated influenza vaccine. TCRdb re-called the RT-PCR reads through MiXCR, storing one row per CDR3 protein. The repertoire consists of about 480,000 distinct CDR3 sequences, with around 25% occurring once and the leading ten covering 1.9%. The V gene lost 1 base and the J gene lost 3 bases, with 9 bases spanning the gap. The length of the CDR3 is 14 residues. CDR1 is SGHAT and CDR2 is FQNNGV in the germline V gene. This clonotype was observed once. The TCR sequence derives from a man aged 50 to 59 who received an inactivated influenza vaccine. The V gene is TRBV11-2, the J gene TRBJ1-1, with D perhaps matching TRBD1 (5 bases). Sequences were derived from CD4+ T cells sorted from PBMCs, sampled about 5 days after vaccination. The CDR3 reads CASSLARDHTEAFF. CDR3 nucleotide sequence: TGTGCCAGCAGCTTAGCCAGGGACCACACTGAAGCTTTCTTT.